Each of the 10 T cell receptor beta chains below was sequenced from the same sample in a study of T cells in Graves' hyperthyroidism and ophthalmopathy. RNA transcripts yielded amplified TCR beta CDR3 regions. During a first-round RT-PCR of the TCR CDR3, the HTBI primer set was used. TCRdb processed the multiplex PCR reads anew with MiXCR; each CDR3 protein has one entry. The table shows about 640,000 distinct CDR3 sequences, with under 25% occurring only once. Material for sequencing was blood. These receptors were collected from a man aged 25-40 years with Graves' ophthalmopathy.

V gene TRBV19 combines with J gene TRBJ2-7, with TRBD1 as a possible D gene (5 bases). V shed 4 bases and J shed 4 bases, with 17 bases lying between them. The CDR3 is 15 amino acids. CDR1 and CDR2 from the germline V gene are LNHDA and SQIVND (reference sequence). DNA of the CDR3: TGTGCCAGTAGTAGAGGTGTGGGGCAGGAATACGAGCAGTACTTC. This codes for CASSRGVGQEYEQYF.

The chain recombines TRBV6-1 with TRBJ2-5; 9 bases map to TRBD2. The CDR3 extends over 15 amino acids. With V trimmed by 7 bases and J by 4 bases, 10 bases remained unmatched. Looked up from germline, CDR1 is MNHNS and CDR2 is SASEGT. DNA for the CDR3: TGTGCCAGCAATGCGGGAGGGCCAAGGGTAGAGACCCAGTACTTC. Protein product: CASNAGGPRVETQYF.

The chain links TRBV24-1 to TRBJ2-1; 11 positions match TRBD2. The DNA matches TRBJ2-7 better at its end, which makes the J call doubtful. Germline loops: CDR1 KGHDR, CDR2 SFDVKD. CDR3 length: 16 residues. Here the CDR3 reads CATSDPGTSGDNEQYF. The CDR3 bases are TGTGCCACCAGTGATCCCGGGACTAGCGGTGACAATGAGCAGTACTTC.

This clonotype was observed a handful of times. This chain connects TRBV5-1 to TRBJ2-3; 8 nucleotides match TRBD1. The V and J ends lost 0 bases and 6 bases, in that order; junction bases with no gene match: 6. CDR3 length: 15 amino acids. Germline assignment: CDR1 SGHRS and CDR2 YFSETQ. CDR3 bases: TGCGCCAGCAGCTTGGGACAGGGGCGTGCGGATACGCAGTATTTT. Protein product: CASSLGQGRADTQYF.

This clonotype was detected ten times or more. The chain combines TRBV12-3 or TRBV12-4 with TRBJ1-1, with D tentatively TRBD1 (6 bases). Trimming took off 4 bases at V and 6 bases at J, with 9 bases between the two ends. CDR3 length: 12 amino acids. CDR3 bases: TGTGCCAGCAGTTCGGGGGGCGCTGAAGCTTTCTTT. It is translated as CASSSGGAEAFF.

On this clonotype: A much larger clone differs from this one at a single base, so this may be a read error. The chain links TRBV7-8 to TRBJ1-1; D unresolved. Trimming removed 5 bases at V and 8 bases at J, with 15 bases between. This CDR3 has 13 amino acids. Germline assignment: CDR1 SGHVS and CDR2 FQNEAQ. The CDR3 nucleotides read TGTGCCAGCAGCGTTGTACAGTTCCCAGAAGCTTTCTTT. Translating gives CASSVVQFPEAFF.

This clonotype came up a few times. The chain couples TRBV28 to TRBJ1-3; D gene unclear. V lost 6 bases and J 0 bases, leaving 12 bases between the germline ends. Germline V gene sequence: CDR1 MDHEN, CDR2 SYDVKM. The CDR3 is 15 amino acids. CDR3 sequence: CASSSLGYSGNTIYF. The CDR3 coding sequence is TGTGCCAGCAGCTCACTGGGGTACTCTGGAAACACCATATATTTT.

In its sample, this clonotype was seen many times. CDR3 sequence: CASREGGLVTEAFF. CDR3 DNA: TGTGCCAGCAGGGAAGGGGGGTTGGTGACTGAAGCTTTCTTT. This chain connects TRBV6-2 or TRBV6-3 to TRBJ1-1; tentative D call: TRBD1 (6 bases). Trimming cost V 6 bases and J 5 bases, with 16 bases left between them. CDR3 length: 14 residues. The germline V gene encodes CDR1 MNHEY and CDR2 SVGEGT.

The chain combines TRBV30 with TRBJ2-6; 9 bases agree with TRBD1. V was pared by 8 bases and J by 0 bases, with 8 bases of the junction left unmatched. The V gene's germline CDR1 is GTSNPN and CDR2 SVGIG (reference sequence). The CDR3 is made up of 16 amino acids. The CDR3 sequence: CAGTGQGLSGANVLTF. The DNA for the CDR3 is TGTGCCGGAACGGGACAGGGACTCTCTGGGGCCAACGTCCTGACTTTC.

This clonotype was detected only a few times. The J gene is TRBJ1-1, the V gene TRBV15; possibly TRBD1 for D (6 bases). The V end was cut by 4 bases, the J end by 7 bases, with 13 bases between. Germline CDR1 LNHNV, CDR2 YYDKDF (reference sequence). CDR3 length equals 13 residues. The CDR3: CATSNREGIEAFF. The CDR3 DNA sequence: TGTGCCACCAGCAACAGGGAAGGCATTGAAGCTTTCTTT.